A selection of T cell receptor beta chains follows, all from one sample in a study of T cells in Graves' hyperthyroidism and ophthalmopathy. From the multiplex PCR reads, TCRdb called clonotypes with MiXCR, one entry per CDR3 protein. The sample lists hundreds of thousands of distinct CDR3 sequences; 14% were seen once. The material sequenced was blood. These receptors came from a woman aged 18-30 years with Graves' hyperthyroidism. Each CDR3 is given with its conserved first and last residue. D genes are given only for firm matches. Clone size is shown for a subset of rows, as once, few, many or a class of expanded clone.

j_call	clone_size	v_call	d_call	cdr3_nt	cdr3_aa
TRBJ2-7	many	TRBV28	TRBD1	TGTGCCAGCAGTTTCTCCAGGGCCAGGGGGTACGAGCAGTACTTC	CASSFSRARGYEQYF
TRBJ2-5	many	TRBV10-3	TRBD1	TGTGCCATCAGTTCCGGGACAGACCAAGAGACCCAGTACTTC	CAISSGTDQETQYF
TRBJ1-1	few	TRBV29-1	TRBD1	TGCAGCGTGGGGACAGGGAGAAACACTGAAGCTTTCTTT	CSVGTGRNTEAFF
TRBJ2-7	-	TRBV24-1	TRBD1	TGTGCCACCAGTGACCCGGACAGGGACGAGCAGTACTTC	CATSDPDRDEQYF
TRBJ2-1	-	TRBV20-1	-	TGCAGTGCCCCACAGGATATGTCCCACAATGAGCAGTTCTTC	CSAPQDMSHNEQFF
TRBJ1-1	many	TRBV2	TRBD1	TGTGCCAGCAGTGTACAGGGGGTGCAGACTGAAGCTTTCTTT	CASSVQGVQTEAFF
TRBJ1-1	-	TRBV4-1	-	TGCGCCAGCAGCCGGGACCCTGGCCCCACTGAAGCTTTCTTT	CASSRDPGPTEAFF
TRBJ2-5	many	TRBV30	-	TGTGCCTGGAGTGTACCAGGGTTGGAGACCCAGTACTTC	CAWSVPGLETQYF
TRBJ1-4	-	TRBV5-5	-	TGTGCCAGCAGCTTGGCGCCCGGGGTGCTGGAAAAACTGTTTTTT	CASSLAPGVLEKLFF
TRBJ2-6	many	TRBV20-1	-	TGCAGTGCTAGAGATCGAGGATCTGGGGCCAACGTCCTGACTTTC	CSARDRGSGANVLTF
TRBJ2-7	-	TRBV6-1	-	TGTGCCAGCACTCCAGGGGGGCGAGTGATCTACAAGCAGTACTTC	CASTPGGRVIYKQYF
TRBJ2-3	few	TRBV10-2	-	TGCGTCAGCAGGGGACCCGACACAGATACGCAGTATTTT	CVSRGPDTDTQYF
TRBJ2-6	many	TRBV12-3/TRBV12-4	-	TGTGCCAGCAGGGCTGGGGCCAACGTCCTGACTTTC	CASRAGANVLTF
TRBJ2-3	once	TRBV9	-	TGTGCCAGCAGCGTAAATTGGGGGGCGGGCGATACGCAGTATTTT	CASSVNWGAGDTQYF
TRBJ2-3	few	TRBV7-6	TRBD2	TGTGCCAGCAGCTTACCGAGTCAGCGGGACACAGATACGCAGTATTTT	CASSLPSQRDTDTQYF
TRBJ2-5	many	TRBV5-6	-	TGTGCCAGCAGCTTGGACAGGGCAGCCGGGGAGACCCAGTACTTC	CASSLDRAAGETQYF
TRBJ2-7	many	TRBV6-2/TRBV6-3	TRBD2	TGTGCCAGCAGCCCCGGGACTAGCGGACTCCCGGAAACCTACGAGCAGTACTTC	CASSPGTSGLPETYEQYF
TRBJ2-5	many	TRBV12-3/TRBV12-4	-	TGTGCCAGCAGGGATCAGGACACAAGATTGGTGACCCAGTACTTC	CASRDQDTRLVTQYF
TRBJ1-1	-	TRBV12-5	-	TGTGCTAGTGGTTTGGACCCCTGGGGCACTGAAGCTTTCTTT	CASGLDPWGTEAFF
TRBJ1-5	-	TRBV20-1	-	TGCAGTGCGTCCGGGAATCGGCAGGGGACTCAGCCCCAGCATTTT	CSASGNRQGTQPQHF
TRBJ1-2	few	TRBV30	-	TGTGCCTGGAGTGTCCAGGGATCGAATTATGGCTACACCTTC	CAWSVQGSNYGYTF
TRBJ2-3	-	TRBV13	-	TGTGCCAGCCTACCCTCCGGGGCAGATACGCAGTATTTT	CASLPSGADTQYF
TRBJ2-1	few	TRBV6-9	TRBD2	TGTGCCAGCAGTTACGGGACCGCGGGAGGGGACAATGAGCAGTTCTTC	CASSYGTAGGDNEQFF
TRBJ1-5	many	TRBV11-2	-	TGTGCCAGCAGCGCCGAATACAATCAGCCCCAGCATTTT	CASSAEYNQPQHF
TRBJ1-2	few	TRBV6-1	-	TGTGCCAGCAGTGTGGCCGATTTGGGCTACACCTTC	CASSVADLGYTF
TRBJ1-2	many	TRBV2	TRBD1	TGTGCCAGCAACCGCAGGGACAGGGGCGTCTATGGCTACACCTTC	CASNRRDRGVYGYTF
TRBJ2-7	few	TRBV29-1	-	TGCAGCGTTGAAGCGGGGGACAGAGCTTTCGAGCAGTACTTC	CSVEAGDRAFEQYF
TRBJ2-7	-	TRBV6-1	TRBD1	TGTGCCAGCAGTCCCTGGGACAGCCCCTACGAGCAGTACTTC	CASSPWDSPYEQYF
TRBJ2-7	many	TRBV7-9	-	TGTGCCAGCAGCTTGCCAGAAAAGGCCGAGCAGTACTTC	CASSLPEKAEQYF
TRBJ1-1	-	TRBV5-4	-	TGTGCCAGCAGCGGGCCCTCGAACACTGAAGCTTTCTTT	CASSGPSNTEAFF
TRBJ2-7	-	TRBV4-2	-	TGTGCCAGCAGCCAGCCTCCGGGGGCTAGCGCCAGTAGCGAGCAGTACTTC	CASSQPPGASASSEQYF
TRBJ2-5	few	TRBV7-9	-	TGTGCCAGCGTACCAGGGTATTTTGAGCAAGAGACCCAGTACTTC	CASVPGYFEQETQYF
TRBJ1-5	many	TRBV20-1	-	TGCAGTGCTAGAGATCCTAACGGTAGCAATCAGCCCCAGCATTTT	CSARDPNGSNQPQHF
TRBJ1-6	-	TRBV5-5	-	TGTGCCAGCAGCTTCGGCCTCACCCGACTCGATTCACCCCTCCACTTT	CASSFGLTRLDSPLHF
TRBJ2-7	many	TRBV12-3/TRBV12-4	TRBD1	TGTGCCAGCAGTTTTGGGACAGGCCCCTACGAGCAGTACTTC	CASSFGTGPYEQYF
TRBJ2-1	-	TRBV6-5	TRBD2	TGTGCCAGCAGTTACTCTAGCGGGAGTAATGAGCAGTTCTTC	CASSYSSGSNEQFF
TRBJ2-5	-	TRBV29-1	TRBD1	TGCAGCGCCCTCCGGGACAGCGAGACCCAGTACTTC	CSALRDSETQYF
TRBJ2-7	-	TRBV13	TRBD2	TGTGCCAGCAGCTTAGATGTCGGGAGGGGAGAGCAGTACTTC	CASSLDVGRGEQYF
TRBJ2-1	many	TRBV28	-	TGTGCCAGCATCGGGTACAATGAGCAGTTCTTC	CASIGYNEQFF
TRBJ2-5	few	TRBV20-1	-	TGCAGTGCTAGTGGGGCTCCGGGGGACCAAGAGACCCAGTACTTC	CSASGAPGDQETQYF
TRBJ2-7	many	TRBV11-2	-	TGTGCCAGCAGTCCCCCCTGGGGCGCGAAAATCTACGAGCAGTACTTC	CASSPPWGAKIYEQYF